The 7 T cell receptor beta chains below all came from one sample that was sequenced in a study of cytomegalovirus exposure and HLA in healthy donors. This PCR relied on a set of 60 Vbeta primers and 13 Jbeta primers. Generated by immunoSEQ multiplex PCR, the TCRdb table keeps only in-frame clones and is missing some. The table lists around 150,000 clones, 76% of them singletons. The sequenced sample consisted of PBMCs. The receptor source for this set is a middle-aged man in good health and CMV-seronegative.

V usage is TRBV6-7 and J usage is TRBJ1-4; 7 bases line up with TRBD1. TRBV6-7 falls under the ORF class, with uncertain function. Trimming removed 4 bases from V and 7 bases from J; junction bases left unmatched: 12. The CDR3 is 16 residues long. CDR3 in amino acids: CASSSPRTGRSEKLFF. As DNA, the CDR3 is TGTGCCAGCAGTTCCCCCAGGACAGGCCGGTCTGAAAAACTGTTTTTT.

The V gene is TRBV9, the J gene TRBJ2-3; 9 bases line up with TRBD2. The V gene's germline CDR1 is SGDLS and CDR2 YYNGEE. V was pared by 2 bases and J by 0 bases, with 4 bases of the junction left unmatched. This CDR3 is built from 16 residues. In DNA form, the CDR3 reads TGTGCCAGCAGCGTGAGACTAGCGGATAGCACAGATACGCAGTATTTT. It translates to CASSVRLADSTDTQYF.

This rearrangement joins TRBV30 to TRBJ2-7; TRBD1 aligns across 7 bases. Germline V gene data show CDR1 as GTSNPN and CDR2 as SVGIG (reference sequence). The CDR3 runs 12 residues. Written as DNA, the CDR3 is TGTGCTGTAGACAGGGTTGCCTACGAGCAGTACTTC. It translates to CAVDRVAYEQYF.

V is TRBV2 and J is TRBJ1-2; unclear D gene. In germline, CDR1 is SNHLY, CDR2 FYNNEI. V was clipped by 6 bases and J by 9 bases, with 17 bases between them. CDR3 length: 13 amino acids. CDR3: CASSGEYMDSYTF. Written as DNA, the CDR3 is TGTGCCAGCAGCGGGGAGTACATGGATAGCTACACCTTC.

The table lists this clone with a few counts. The gene calls are TRBV7-3 and TRBJ2-2, with D unresolved. The length of the CDR3 is 12 residues. The germline V and J ends were trimmed by 6 bases and 6 bases, with 8 bases remaining between them. CDR1 SGHTA and CDR2 FQGTGA come from the germline V gene. CDR3 in amino acids: CASSLNPGELFF. The CDR3 coding sequence is TGTGCCAGCAGTCTAAACCCCGGGGAGCTGTTTTTT.

The DNA of the CDR3 is TGTGCCAGCAGTGAAGGGCAGGGTGATCAGCCCCAGCATTTT. Amino acids: CASSEGQGDQPQHF. The V gene is TRBV2, the J gene TRBJ1-5; tentative D call: TRBD1 (5 bases). The germline V gene has CDR1 SNHLY and CDR2 FYNNEI. The CDR3 has 14 amino acids. The germline V and J ends were trimmed by 1 base and 5 bases, with 9 bases remaining between them.

V gene TRBV15 combines with J gene TRBJ2-3; D is uncertain. In germline, CDR1 is LNHNV, CDR2 YYDKDF (reference sequence). The CDR3 is 14 amino acids. Trimming removed 0 bases from V and 4 bases from J, with 8 bases in between. Here the CDR3 DNA reads TGTGCCACCAGCAGAGATGTGGCCTCAGATACGCAGTATTTT. This sequence encodes CATSRDVASDTQYF.